This T cell receptor beta chain was profiled in a study of CD8 T cells in Susac syndrome. After extraction with the RNeasy kit, about 0.5 to 1 ug of the RNA was reverse transcribed using random hexamers. TCR beta CDR3 was amplified by immunoSEQ covering 54 Vbeta and 13 Jbeta. One entry per CDR3 protein, called by TCRdb with MiXCR from the immunoSEQ multiplex PCR reads. The sample shows tens of thousands of distinct CDR3 sequences, nearly 96% of them seen only once. The V gene's germline CDR1 is MNHEY and CDR2 SMNVEV (reference sequence). This CDR3 has 16 amino acids. Trimming took off 2 bases at V and 9 bases at J, with 20 bases between the two ends. Negative isolation yielded the CD8+ and CD4+ T cells, while FACS enriched the TEMRA cells.

J is TRBJ2-1 and V is TRBV27, with D maybe TRBD1 (6 bases). This TCR came from a human donor with multiple sclerosis. The sample taken for sequencing was CD4+ T cells from PBMCs. The CDR3 loop is CASSLRTALPWGEQFF. CDR3 sequence (DNA): TGTGCCAGCAGTTTACGGACAGCCCTCCCCTGGGGTGAGCAGTTCTTC.